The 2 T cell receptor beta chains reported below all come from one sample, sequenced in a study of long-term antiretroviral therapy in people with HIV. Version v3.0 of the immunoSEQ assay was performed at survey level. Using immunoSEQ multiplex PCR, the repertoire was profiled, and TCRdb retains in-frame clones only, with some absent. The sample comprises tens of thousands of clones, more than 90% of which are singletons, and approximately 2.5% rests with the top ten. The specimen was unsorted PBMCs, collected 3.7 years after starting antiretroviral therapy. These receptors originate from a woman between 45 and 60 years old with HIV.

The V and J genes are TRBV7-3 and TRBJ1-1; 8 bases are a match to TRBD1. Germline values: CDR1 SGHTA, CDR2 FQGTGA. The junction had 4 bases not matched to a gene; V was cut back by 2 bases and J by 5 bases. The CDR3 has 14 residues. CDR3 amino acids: CASSLGQGATEAFF. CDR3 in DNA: TGTGCCAGCAGCTTAGGGCAGGGGGCGACTGAAGCTTTCTTT.

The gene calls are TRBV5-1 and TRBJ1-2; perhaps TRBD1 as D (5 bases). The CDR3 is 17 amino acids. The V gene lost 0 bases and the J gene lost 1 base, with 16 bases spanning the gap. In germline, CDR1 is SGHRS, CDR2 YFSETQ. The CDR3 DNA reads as TGCGCCAGCAGCTTGGAGCACCGGGACGCCCTTAACTATGGCTACACCTTC. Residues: CASSLEHRDALNYGYTF.